A single sample gave rise to the 30 T cell receptor beta chains below, sequenced in a study of a mutant IDH1 vaccine in newly diagnosed glioma (dated by TCRdb to the early 2020s). Library prep was done by the immunoSEQ multiplex PCR assay. Here the immuneACCESS table is served through TCRdb, limited to in-frame sequences with V and J called. Missing clones are a known gap in these copies; in checked studies unresolved V genes cover under half, and the rest lacks a known reason. The sample contains under 90,000 clones, 70% to 80% of them found a single time. Together, the top ten hold roughly 8.2% of the sample. The sample's time point label is to be understood as: baseline, week 1 (first vaccination visit). Interpreted using the paper, the treatment or condition label stands for: pre-vaccination baseline after standard-of-care therapy. This specimen consisted of PBMCs, obtained from a glioma patient treated with radiotherapy, temozolomide or both. These receptors were obtained from a man over 45 with glioma.

The chain recombines TRBV9 with TRBJ1-3; 8 nucleotides match TRBD1. Germline trimming cut 0 bases from V and 1 base from J; bases unmatched to any gene: 6. The CDR3 sequence is 17 residues long. The V gene's germline CDR1 is SGDLS and CDR2 YYNGEE. The CDR3: CASSVGSGGSSGNTIYF. CDR3 DNA sequence: TGTGCCAGCAGCGTAGGGTCAGGGGGCTCTTCTGGAAACACCATATATTTT.

The gene calls are TRBV7-8 and TRBJ2-3, with D perhaps assigned TRBD1 or TRBD2 (5 bases each). The germline CDR1 and CDR2 sequences are SGHVS and FQNEAQ. V was trimmed by 1 base and J by 6 bases, leaving 17 bases between them. The CDR3 extends over 16 amino acids. CDR3 loop: CASSLDTGLGFDTQYF. The CDR3 DNA is TGTGCCAGCAGCTTAGATACAGGACTGGGCTTCGATACGCAGTATTTT.

V is TRBV10-3 and J is TRBJ2-5, with 7 bases aligning to TRBD1. This CDR3 comprises 13 residues. In germline, CDR1 is ENHRY, CDR2 SYGVKD. V was clipped by 6 bases and J by 3 bases; unmatched bases: 4. The CDR3 spells CAISGTAEETQYF. CDR3 in DNA: TGTGCCATCAGCGGGACAGCGGAAGAGACCCAGTACTTC.

This clone was observed a single time. This chain joins TRBV7-9 and TRBJ1-1; D unclear. The length of the CDR3 is 13 residues. CDR1 and CDR2 (germline): SEHNR, FQNEAQ (reference sequence). With 5 bases removed from V and 2 bases from J, the gap between germline ends came to 9 bases. The CDR3 loop reads CASSRSPNTEAFF. In nucleotides, the CDR3 is TGTGCCAGCAGCCGAAGCCCAAACACTGAAGCTTTCTTT.

This chain connects TRBV4-1 to TRBJ1-2, with D possibly being TRBD1 (6 bases). Trimming left V 2 bases short and J 0 bases short, with 13 bases between. CDR3 length: 16 residues. Per germline, CDR1 MGHRA and CDR2 YSYEKL. The CDR3: CASSQKTGEPNYGYTF. The CDR3 nucleotides are TGCGCCAGCAGCCAAAAGACAGGAGAACCTAACTATGGCTACACCTTC.

The chain is built from TRBV25-1 and TRBJ1-5; D remains ambiguous. Germline CDR1 and CDR2: MGHDK and SYGVNS. Trimming took 4 bases from V and 5 from J, leaving 6 bases between them. This CDR3 is 12 amino acids long. The CDR3 DNA sequence: TGTGCCAGCAGTGGCTACTATCAGCCCCAGCATTTT. Translated: CASSGYYQPQHF.

This chain joins TRBV9 and TRBJ2-5; no clear D. Germline loops: CDR1 SGDLS, CDR2 YYNGEE. V lost 0 bases and J 5 bases, leaving 11 bases between the germline ends. The CDR3 has 14 amino acids. DNA for the CDR3: TGTGCCAGCAGCGTAGTGGGTGATTGGGAGACCCAGTACTTC. Protein: CASSVVGDWETQYF. The entire variable domain, with the rest obtained from reference TRBV9 and TRBJ2-5, is as follows: DSGVTQTPKHLITATGQRVTLRCSPRSGDLSVYWYQQSLDQGLQFLIQYYNGEERAKGNILERFSAQQFPDLHSELNLSSLELGDSALYFCASSVVGDWETQYFGPGTRLLVL.

The rearrangement uses TRBV2 and TRBJ1-6, with no clear D. V lost 7 bases and J lost 7, with 14 bases in between. The CDR3 has 14 residues. Germline lookup yields CDR1 SNHLY and CDR2 FYNNEI. The DNA of the CDR3 is TGTGCCAGCATTGCCCGGTGGGGAAATTCACCCCTCCACTTT. Translated, it gives CASIARWGNSPLHF.

The chain combines TRBV29-1 with TRBJ2-2, with D possibly being TRBD1 (5 bases). The germline CDR1 and CDR2 sequences are SQVTM and ANQGSEA. Deletions cut 3 bases from V and 3 bases from J, with 11 bases between. CDR3 length: 14 amino acids. CDR3 DNA: TGCAGCGTTGACAGGGAAGGTTACACCGGGGAGCTGTTTTTT. Its protein is CSVDREGYTGELFF.

This chain connects TRBV9 to TRBJ2-6; no reliable D call. Trimming cost V 4 bases and J 2 bases, with 4 bases left between them. The CDR3 is 13 residues long. Germline-derived CDR1 and CDR2 are SGDLS and YYNGEE. CDR3 loop: CASSPTGANVLTF. CDR3 coding DNA: TGTGCCAGCAGCCCAACTGGGGCCAACGTCCTGACTTTC.

This clone was counted between two and nine times. The sample contains more than one DNA sequence encoding this CDR3. V gene TRBV30 combines with J gene TRBJ1-1, with D perhaps TRBD1 (6 bases). The ends were cut back, 0 bases at V and 4 bases at J, with 9 bases in the middle. This CDR3 is 13 amino acids long. CDR1 and CDR2 from the germline V gene are GTSNPN and SVGIG (reference sequence). The CDR3 here is CAWSVRGGTEAFF. The CDR3 DNA follows: TGTGCCTGGAGTGTAAGAGGGGGCACTGAAGCTTTCTTT. The full variable domain, with the rest looked up from reference TRBV30 and TRBJ1-1, is SQTIHQWPATLVQPVGSPLSLECTVEGTSNPNLYWYRQAAGRGLQLLFYSVGIGQISSEVPQNLSASRPQDRQFILSSKKLLLSDSGFYLCAWSVRGGTEAFFGQGTRLTVV.

This clone has just one count. The genes are TRBV2 and TRBJ2-2; D is unclear. This CDR3 contains 13 residues. Germline V CDR1 and CDR2: SNHLY, FYNNEI. Trimming removed 7 bases from V and 4 bases from J, with 10 bases in between. The DNA for the CDR3 is TGTGCCAGCACCTTAGAAGCCACCGGGGAGCTGTTTTTT. This gives the protein CASTLEATGELFF.

The genes are TRBV29-1 and TRBJ2-3; D is unresolved. V gave up 0 bases and J gave up 1 base, with 2 bases separating them. This CDR3 contains 12 residues. Germline loops: CDR1 SQVTM, CDR2 ANQGSEA. As DNA, the CDR3 is TGCAGCGTTGAAGAGGGCACAGATACGCAGTATTTT. This gives the protein CSVEEGTDTQYF.

In this sample, this clone turned up once. The CDR3 DNA reads as TGTGCCAGCAGCTTGAGGGGAGCAGGTTTCAATTCACCCCTCCACTTT. Its protein product is CASSLRGAGFNSPLHF. This sequence joins TRBV5-6 and TRBJ1-6; possible D gene TRBD1, 5 bases. This CDR3 has 16 residues. The V end was cut by 1 base, the J end by 7 bases, with 15 bases between. Germline CDR1 reads SGHDT; CDR2 reads YYEEEE.

The table lists this clone with a few counts. The rearrangement uses TRBV29-1 and TRBJ1-2; 9 bases are shared with TRBD1. The V gene's germline CDR1 is SQVTM and CDR2 ANQGSEA. V dropped 4 bases and J dropped 6; count of bases not matched to a gene: 9. The CDR3 contains 14 residues. CDR3 sequence: CSVGMGQGTNGYTF. CDR3 coding DNA: TGCAGCGTTGGCATGGGACAGGGAACCAATGGCTACACCTTC.

The chain joins TRBV7-2 to TRBJ1-3; D remains ambiguous. Trimming pared 5 bases from V and 0 bases from J, leaving 11 bases between. There are 15 residues in the CDR3. CDR1 is SGHTA, CDR2 FQGNSA, per germline. The CDR3 loop is CASSPSWSSGNTIYF. The CDR3 nucleotides are TGTGCCAGCAGCCCTTCCTGGAGCTCTGGAAACACCATATATTTT. Variable domain in full (rest from reference TRBV7-2 and TRBJ1-3): GAGVSQSPSNKVTEKGKDVELRCDPISGHTALYWYRQSLGQGLEFLIYFQGNSAPDKSGLPSDRFSAERTGGSVSTLTIQRTQQEDSAVYLCASSPSWSSGNTIYFGEGSWLTVV.

This chain links TRBV25-1 with TRBJ1-2; a weak D match, TRBD1 (6 bases). Germline lookup yields CDR1 MGHDK and CDR2 SYGVNS. CDR3 length equals 13 residues. Between the trimmed V and J ends, which lost 4 bases and 6 bases, there was a span of 12 bases. CDR3 sequence: CASSVRGLDGYTF. DNA for the CDR3: TGTGCCAGCAGTGTGAGGGGGTTAGATGGCTACACCTTC.

V and J are TRBV5-5 and TRBJ1-4, with 8 nucleotides matching TRBD1. The CDR3 length is 16 residues. Germline CDR1 and CDR2: SGHKS and YYEKEE (reference sequence). Trimming cost V 4 bases and J 8 bases; bases outside gene matches: 13. CDR3 protein: CASSPSSTGEGEKLFF. The CDR3 DNA is TGTGCCAGCAGCCCCAGTTCGACAGGGGAAGGGGAAAAACTGTTTTTT.

This clone showed up just once. The rearrangement uses TRBV2 and TRBJ1-1; 12 bases match TRBD1. J was trimmed by 5 bases and V by 9 bases; bases with no gene match: 4. The CDR3 loop spans 13 amino acids. Looked up from germline, CDR1 is SNHLY and CDR2 is FYNNEI. The CDR3 loop reads CARTGQGATEAFF. The CDR3, as DNA: TGTGCCAGAACGGGACAGGGGGCAACTGAAGCTTTCTTT.

J is TRBJ1-2 and V is TRBV18; 9 nucleotides align to TRBD1. This CDR3 has 15 residues. V dropped 3 bases and J dropped 1; count of bases not matched to a gene: 3. Germline CDR1 KGHSH, CDR2 LQKENI. In DNA form, the CDR3 reads TGTGCCAGCTCACCGGGACAGGGTGGTAACTATGGCTACACCTTC. Protein sequence: CASSPGQGGNYGYTF.

The chain carries TRBV4-1 and TRBJ2-2; 8 nucleotides match TRBD1. The CDR3 has 18 amino acids. Trimming at V came to 4 bases and at J to 5 bases, leaving 15 bases not matched to a gene. Germline V lookup: CDR1 MGHRA, CDR2 YSYEKL. The DNA of the CDR3 is TGCGCCAGCAGCCTCTCCTGGGGGCAGGGGGCGCCGACCGGGGAGCTGTTTTTT. It codes for CASSLSWGQGAPTGELFF.

The chain uses TRBV1 and TRBJ1-5. TRBV1 is tagged as a pseudogene. The CDR3 runs 14 residues. CDR3 amino acids: CTSYPGAREQPQHF. CDR3 DNA: TGCACCAGTTACCCAGGGGCCCGGGAGCAGCCCCAGCATTTT.

The chain employs TRBV30 and TRBJ1-1; D is uncertain. Germline assignment: CDR1 GTSNPN and CDR2 SVGIG (reference sequence). V shed 2 bases and J shed 3 bases, with 10 bases lying between them. This CDR3 has 13 residues. The CDR3 bases are TGTGCCTGGAGTCCCACTGTGCACACTGAAGCTTTCTTT. This codes for CAWSPTVHTEAFF.

J is TRBJ2-2 and V is TRBV25-1; D might be TRBD1 (5 bases). Trimming cost V 5 bases and J 6 bases, with 19 bases left between them. Germline V gene data show CDR1 as MGHDK and CDR2 as SYGVNS. The CDR3 is 16 amino acids. The CDR3, as DNA: TGTGCCAGCAGTTCAGGGTTGCCCCTACAACCCGGGGAGCTGTTTTTT. It translates to CASSSGLPLQPGELFF.

The V gene is TRBV20-1, the J gene TRBJ1-2, with D possibly TRBD1 on 6 matching bases. V shed 5 bases and J shed 8 bases, with 12 bases lying between them. CDR1 is DFQATT and CDR2 is SNEGSKA in the germline V gene (reference sequence). This CDR3 region has 11 residues. The CDR3 nucleotides are TGCAGTGCTGTCGATACAGGGGGCTACACCTTC. It codes for CSAVDTGGYTF.

The rearrangement joins TRBV6-6 to TRBJ1-4, with D possibly being TRBD1 (5 bases). Germline values: CDR1 MNHNY, CDR2 SVGAGI (reference sequence). CDR3 length: 15 residues. With 4 bases removed from V and 6 bases from J, the gap between germline ends came to 15 bases. CDR3: CASSSAGQGDEKLFF. CDR3 DNA: TGTGCCAGCAGTTCCGCCGGGCAGGGAGATGAAAAACTGTTTTTT.

This rearrangement joins TRBV27 to TRBJ1-2; D gene ambiguous. CDR1 and CDR2 (germline): MNHEY, SMNVEV (reference sequence). The germline V and J ends were trimmed by 9 bases and 6 bases, with 14 bases remaining between them. The CDR3 sequence is 12 residues long. The CDR3 spells CASRPPHDGYTF. DNA of the CDR3: TGTGCCAGTAGGCCCCCCCACGATGGCTACACCTTC.

V gene TRBV5-1 combines with J gene TRBJ2-3; 11 nucleotides agree with TRBD2. The CDR3 covers 15 residues. V trimming: 5 bases; J trimming: 6 bases; junction bases outside the gene matches: 8. Germline CDR1 is SGHRS and CDR2 is YFSETQ. Written as DNA, the CDR3 is TGCGCCAGCAGAGGTAGCGGGGGGGCCGGGGATACGCAGTATTTT. Residues: CASRGSGGAGDTQYF.

This clone was found a few times. The chain joins TRBV30 to TRBJ1-1; maybe TRBD1 (5 bases). Germline CDR1 reads GTSNPN; CDR2 reads SVGIG (reference sequence). This CDR3 region has 13 residues. V was cut by 1 base and J by 0 bases, with 6 bases left in between. This CDR3 is CAWSEGVNTEAFF. DNA for the CDR3: TGTGCCTGGAGTGAAGGGGTGAACACTGAAGCTTTCTTT.

The chain employs TRBV19 and TRBJ2-1; D possibly corresponds to TRBD2 (5 bases). This CDR3 region has 12 residues. Germline V gives CDR1 LNHDA, CDR2 SQIVND (reference sequence). The V end lost 5 bases, the J end lost 9 bases, and 11 bases lay between the germline ends. CDR3: CASSFHSGEQFF. CDR3 DNA sequence: TGTGCCAGTAGTTTTCACAGCGGTGAGCAGTTCTTC.